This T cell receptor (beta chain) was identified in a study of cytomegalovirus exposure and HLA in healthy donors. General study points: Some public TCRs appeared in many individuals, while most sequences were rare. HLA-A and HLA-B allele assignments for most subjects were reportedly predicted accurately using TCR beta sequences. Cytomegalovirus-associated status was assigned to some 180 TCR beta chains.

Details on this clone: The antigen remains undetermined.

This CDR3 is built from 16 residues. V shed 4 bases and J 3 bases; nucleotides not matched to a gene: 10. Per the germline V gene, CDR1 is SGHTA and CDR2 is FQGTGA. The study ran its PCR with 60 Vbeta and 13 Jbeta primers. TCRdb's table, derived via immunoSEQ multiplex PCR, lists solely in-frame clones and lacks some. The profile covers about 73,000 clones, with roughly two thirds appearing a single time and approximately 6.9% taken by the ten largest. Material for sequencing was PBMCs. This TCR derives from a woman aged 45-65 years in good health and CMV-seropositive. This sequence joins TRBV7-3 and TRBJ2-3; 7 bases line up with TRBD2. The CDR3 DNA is TGTGCCAGCAGCTCCGGTGGCGGGGGAGGAACAGATACGCAGTATTTT. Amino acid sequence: CASSSGGGGGTDTQYF. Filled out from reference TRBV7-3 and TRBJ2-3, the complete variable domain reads GAGVSQTPSNKVTEKGKYVELRCDPISGHTALYWYRQSLGQGPEFLIYFQGTGAADDSGLPNDRFFAVRPEGSVSTLKIQRTERGDSAVYLCASSSGGGGGTDTQYFGPGTRLTVL.